This entry concerns a single TCR beta chain. Its antigen is unknown. The CDR3 covers 12 residues. V lost 1 base and J lost 10; bases outside the gene matches: 1. CDR1 is LGHNA, CDR2 YNFKEQ, per germline. TCRdb re-called the reads through MiXCR, storing one row per CDR3 protein. The sample lists 200,000 or so distinct CDR3 sequences; around two fifths were seen once. The data were obtained in a study of T cell repertoires in cytomegalovirus infection. Study details: Public TCR beta signatures indicated both CMV infection and matching HLA type.

Study-wide results and limits: Using cumulative public TCR beta family frequency, the authors identified those who carried CMV together with the relevant HLA.

The TCR comes from a human donor in good health (CMV status not recorded). Some clones in this sample may be carry-over from other donors' samples. V and J are TRBV4-2 and TRBJ2-4; 7 nucleotides match TRBD2. This sample comprised CD8+ T cells from cultured PBMCs, obtained from culture after CMV antigen stimulation. The CDR3, as DNA: TGTGCCAGCAGCCAAGGGGGGGGTATTCAGTACTTC. It codes for CASSQGGGIQYF.